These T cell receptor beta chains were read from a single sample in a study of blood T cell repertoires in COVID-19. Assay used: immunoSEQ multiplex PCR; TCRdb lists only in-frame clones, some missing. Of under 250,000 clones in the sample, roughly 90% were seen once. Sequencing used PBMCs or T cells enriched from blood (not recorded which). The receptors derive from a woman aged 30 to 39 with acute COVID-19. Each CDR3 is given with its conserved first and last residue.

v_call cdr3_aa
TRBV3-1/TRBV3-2 CASSQVYPSGRNTEAFF
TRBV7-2 CASSLPSNTEAFF
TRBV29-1 CSVRTAMNTEAFF
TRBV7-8 CASSGQDQKGTEAFF
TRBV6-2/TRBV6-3 CASSYSRVYIDGYTF
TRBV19 CASSMGQANYGYTF
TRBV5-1 CASSLGQGTGNTIYF
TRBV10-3 CAISEQGYGYTF
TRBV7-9 CASSWGQKNTGELFF
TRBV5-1 CASSRGDFNEQFF
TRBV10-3 CAISEVAGWRDEQFF
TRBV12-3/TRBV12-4 CASSQDRNQPQHF
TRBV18 CASSRGRDGYTF
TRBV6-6 CASSFRQGGFGELFF
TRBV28 CASSSFDRGKTEAFF
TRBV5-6 CASSFVQGNTEAFF
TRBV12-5 CASGGQLDTEAFF
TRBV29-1 CSGGRAREYGYTF
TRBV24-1 CATSGGGGTGELFF
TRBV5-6 CASSLLGRQNAEAFF
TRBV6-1 CATSDYSNQPQHF
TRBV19 CASSIWQGTEAFF
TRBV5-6 CASSFPGTSGGGTQYF
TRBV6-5 CASSYGPYNSPLHF
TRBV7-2 CASSLGGTGYTDTQYF
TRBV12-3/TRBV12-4 CASSPRNTGELFF
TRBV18 CASSGGDNSPLHF
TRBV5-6 CASSFGQPPGKLFF
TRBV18 CASSPLNRDGSTEAFF
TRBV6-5 CASRETGVLYGYTF
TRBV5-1 CASSWTQNTGELFF
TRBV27 CASSLIGIFTDTQYF
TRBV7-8 CASSTQTRGTEAFF
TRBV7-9 CASEMGGSTGELFF
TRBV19 CASSMARGGNSGNTIYF
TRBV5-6 CASSLGQGENSPLHF